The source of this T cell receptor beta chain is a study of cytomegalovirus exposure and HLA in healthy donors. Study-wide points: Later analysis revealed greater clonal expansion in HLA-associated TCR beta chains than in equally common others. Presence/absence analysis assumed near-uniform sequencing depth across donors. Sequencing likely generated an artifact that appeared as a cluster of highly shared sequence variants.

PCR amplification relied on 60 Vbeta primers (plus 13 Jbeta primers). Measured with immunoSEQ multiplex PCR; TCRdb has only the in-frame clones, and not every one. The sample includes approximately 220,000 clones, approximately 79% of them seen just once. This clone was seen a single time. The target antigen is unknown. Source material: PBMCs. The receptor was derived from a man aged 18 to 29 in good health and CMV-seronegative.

CDR3 DNA sequence: TGTGCCAGCACCCTAGGGGCCAATGAGCAGTTCTTC. Protein product: CASTLGANEQFF. The chain couples TRBV28 to TRBJ2-1; perhaps TRBD1 as D (5 bases). Deletions cut 7 bases from V and 6 bases from J, with 10 bases between. This CDR3 is built from 12 residues. Looked up from germline, CDR1 is MDHEN and CDR2 is SYDVKM.